This T cell receptor beta chain was found in a study of OX40 agonist ivuxolimab in advanced cancers. Study at large: Among those enrolled, mean age was approximately 60 years (range 23 to 79) and about 79% were male. Of the patients, three showed partial responses, one with hepatocellular carcinoma and two with cutaneous melanoma. Study-level results: There was clonal expansion of CD4+ and CD8+ blood T cells by week 6 at 0.1 to 3.0 mg/kg.

Patients who had autoimmune disease history or got systemic immunosuppression were left out. In the case of this clone: The antigen is not known.

TCRdb's table, derived via immunoSEQ multiplex PCR, lists solely in-frame clones and lacks some. The data show 45,000 to 55,000 clones, more than 80% seen once. The CDR3 is made up of 13 amino acids. The germline V gene encodes CDR1 MNHNS and CDR2 SASEGT. V lost 8 bases, J lost 0 bases, and 11 bases lay in between. The chain employs TRBV6-1 and TRBJ2-7; D is unclear. The specimen comprised CD4+ or CD8+ T cells sorted from blood, sampled in a trial of the OX40 agonist ivuxolimab. The sequence came from an adult with an advanced solid tumor such as melanoma, head and neck, liver or kidney cancer. The CDR3 DNA sequence: TGTGCCAGCGTGGTGGGCTACTCCTACGAGCAGTACTTC. It yields the protein CASVVGYSYEQYF.